A selection of T cell receptor beta chains follows, all from one sample in a study of blood T cells in healthy people across ages. MiXCR was run by TCRdb on the 5' RACE reads, yielding one entry per CDR3 protein. Of about 780,000 distinct CDR3 sequences in the sample, around a quarter were seen once. This sample also belongs to another study, concerning T cells of mothers and their children.

Material: blood. These receptor sequences come from a boy aged 5-17 years in good health. The CDR3 runs from the conserved cysteine through the conserved F or W. The D gene is left open where the match is weak. Not every row has a clone size; where given, it reads once, few, many or a size class.

J	size	D	V	CDR3	DNA
TRBJ2-1	NA	TRBD2	TRBV29-1	CSAAGLAGVYNEQFF	TGCAGCGCCGCTGGACTAGCGGGGGTTTACAATGAGCAGTTCTTC
TRBJ2-6	NA	NA	TRBV10-2	CASRLTSGANVLTF	TGCGCCAGCAGGTTGACCTCTGGGGCCAACGTCCTGACTTTC
TRBJ2-1	NA	TRBD2	TRBV12-3/TRBV12-4	CASSPRASGVGNEQFF	TGTGCCAGCAGTCCCCGGGCTAGCGGGGTTGGTAATGAGCAGTTCTTC
TRBJ2-1	NA	NA	TRBV21-1	CASSKERGDEQFF	TGTGCCAGCAGCAAAGAGAGGGGGGATGAGCAGTTCTTC
TRBJ1-5	NA	NA	TRBV29-1	CSVLGVRQPQHF	TGCAGCGTTCTAGGGGTAAGGCAGCCCCAGCATTTT
TRBJ2-4	NA	NA	TRBV20-1	CSAGFTWQAKNIQYF	TGCAGTGCTGGGTTCACCTGGCAAGCCAAAAACATTCAGTACTTC
TRBJ1-4	few	NA	TRBV30	CAWSVPGRGGKLFF	TGTGCCTGGAGTGTCCCGGGGCGAGGAGGAAAACTGTTTTTT
TRBJ2-3	few	TRBD2	TRBV5-1	CAGSWGLAGGTDTQYF	TGCGCCGGCAGCTGGGGACTAGCGGGTGGGACAGATACGCAGTATTTT
TRBJ1-2	NA	NA	TRBV7-9	CASTPLGRQVDHYGYTF	TGTGCCAGCACCCCTTTGGGGAGGCAGGTAGATCATTATGGCTACACCTTC
TRBJ2-2	few	NA	TRBV12-3/TRBV12-4	CASRSSTGELFF	TGTGCCAGCAGGTCAAGCACCGGGGAGCTGTTTTTT
TRBJ2-4	few	NA	TRBV19	CASSHEGENIQYF	TGTGCCAGTAGCCACGAGGGGGAAAACATTCAGTACTTC
TRBJ1-1	few	TRBD1	TRBV3-1	CASSDRGRTEAFF	TGTGCCAGCAGCGACAGGGGAAGAACTGAAGCTTTCTTT
TRBJ2-1	NA	TRBD2	TRBV5-1	CASSLDPSGRGNEQFF	TGCGCCAGCAGCTTGGATCCTAGCGGGAGGGGTAATGAGCAGTTCTTC
TRBJ2-3	few	NA	TRBV12-3/TRBV12-4	CASSFWGTDTQYF	TGTGCCAGCAGTTTTTGGGGCACAGATACGCAGTATTTT
TRBJ2-3	NA	NA	TRBV29-1	CSVGTTGGDTQYF	TGCAGCGTTGGGACCACCGGGGGAGATACGCAGTATTTT
TRBJ2-5	NA	TRBD1	TRBV6-7	CASSFYRTGVQETQYF	TGTGCCAGCAGTTTCTACCGGACAGGGGTGCAAGAGACCCAGTACTTC